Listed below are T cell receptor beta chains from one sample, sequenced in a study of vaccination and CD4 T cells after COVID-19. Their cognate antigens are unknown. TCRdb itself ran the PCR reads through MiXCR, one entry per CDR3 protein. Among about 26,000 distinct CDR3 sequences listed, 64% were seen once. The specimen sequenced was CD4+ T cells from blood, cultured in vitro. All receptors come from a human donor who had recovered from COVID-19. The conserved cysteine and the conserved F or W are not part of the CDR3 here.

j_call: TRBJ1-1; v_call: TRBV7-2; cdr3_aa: ASSEYVNTEAF
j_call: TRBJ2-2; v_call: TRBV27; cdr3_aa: ATSGRPPGELF
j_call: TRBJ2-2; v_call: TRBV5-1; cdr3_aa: ASSSGLAGGTGELF
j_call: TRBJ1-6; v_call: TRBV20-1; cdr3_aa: SARSNSYNSPLH
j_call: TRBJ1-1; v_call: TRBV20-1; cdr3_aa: SARGPPMNTEAF
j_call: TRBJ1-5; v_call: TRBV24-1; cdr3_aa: ATSDRTTAALSPQH
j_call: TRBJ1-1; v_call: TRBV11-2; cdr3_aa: ASSPTLNTEAF
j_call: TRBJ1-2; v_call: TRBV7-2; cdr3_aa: ASSARGGGYYGYT
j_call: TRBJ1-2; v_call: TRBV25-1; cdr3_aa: ASTPVQGARYT
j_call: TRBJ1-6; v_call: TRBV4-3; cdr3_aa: ASSQDSSRGDNSPLH
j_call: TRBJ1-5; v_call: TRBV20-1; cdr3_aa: SARAGTGTPGPQH
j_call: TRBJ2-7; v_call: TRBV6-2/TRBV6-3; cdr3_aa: ASSDLGLAGWIS
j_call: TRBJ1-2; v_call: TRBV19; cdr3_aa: ASKRGGPGNYGYT
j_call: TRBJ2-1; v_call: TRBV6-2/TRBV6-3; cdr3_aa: ASTLRVGSYNEQF
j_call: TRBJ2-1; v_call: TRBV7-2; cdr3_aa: ASSLGVGEQF
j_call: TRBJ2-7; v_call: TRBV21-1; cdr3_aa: ASRKLQGAPFHEQY
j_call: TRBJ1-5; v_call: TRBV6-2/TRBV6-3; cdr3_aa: ASRADRLNQPQH
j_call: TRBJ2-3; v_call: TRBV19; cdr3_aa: ASSRAGVGTDTQY
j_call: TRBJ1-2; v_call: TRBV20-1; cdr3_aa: SARKSYGYT
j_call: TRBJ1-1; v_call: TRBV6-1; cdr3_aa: ASTPRENRAIVEAF
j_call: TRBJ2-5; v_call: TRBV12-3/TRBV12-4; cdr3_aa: ASRTGTGGSETQY
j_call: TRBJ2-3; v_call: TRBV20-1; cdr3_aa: SASTSGRTDTQY
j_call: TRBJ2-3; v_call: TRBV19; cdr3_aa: ASTRGSGTDTQY
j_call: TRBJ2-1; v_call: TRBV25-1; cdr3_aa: ASKGTMGLAGAIDEQF
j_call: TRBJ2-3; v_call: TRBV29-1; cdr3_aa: TTRTPERGDTQY
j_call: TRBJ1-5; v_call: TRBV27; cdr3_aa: ASSFSGAYNQPQH
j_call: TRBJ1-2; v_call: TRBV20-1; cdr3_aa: SASRVPGQGAFGYT
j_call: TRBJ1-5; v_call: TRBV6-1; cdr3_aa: ASRRNRELHGQPQH
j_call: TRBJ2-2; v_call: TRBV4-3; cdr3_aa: ASSQVATNTGELF
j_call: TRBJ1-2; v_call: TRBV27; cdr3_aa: ASSSQGHGYT
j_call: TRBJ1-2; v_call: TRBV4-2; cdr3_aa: ASSHTTGDYGYT
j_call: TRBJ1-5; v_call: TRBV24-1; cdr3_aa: ATSDGAFGPDQPQH
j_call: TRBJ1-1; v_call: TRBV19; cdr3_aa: ASSTRQGRAF
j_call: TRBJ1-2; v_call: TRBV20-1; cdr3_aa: SARGQGHGYT
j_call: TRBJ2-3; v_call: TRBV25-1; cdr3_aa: ASRGGTSGILDTQY
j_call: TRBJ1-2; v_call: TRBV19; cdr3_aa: ASSPGANYGYT
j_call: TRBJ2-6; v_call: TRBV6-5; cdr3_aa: ASSYGSSGANVLT
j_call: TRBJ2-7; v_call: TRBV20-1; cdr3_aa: SAYRDRGYEQY
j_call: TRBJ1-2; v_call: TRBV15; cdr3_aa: ATSRGGSLMNYGYT
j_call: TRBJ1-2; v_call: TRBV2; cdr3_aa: ASNGGNYGYT
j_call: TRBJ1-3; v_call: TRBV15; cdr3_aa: ATSRDRGRFGNTIY
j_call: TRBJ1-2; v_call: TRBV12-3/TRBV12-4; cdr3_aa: ASSSPDTANYGYT
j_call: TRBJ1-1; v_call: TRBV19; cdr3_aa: ASNSGMNTEAF
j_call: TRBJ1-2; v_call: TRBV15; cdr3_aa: ATSRGQGEVGYT
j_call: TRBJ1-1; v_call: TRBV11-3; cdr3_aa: ASSAQGRLNTEAF
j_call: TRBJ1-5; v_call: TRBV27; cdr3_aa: ASRTGGLHSNQPQH
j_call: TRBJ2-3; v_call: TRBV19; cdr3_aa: ASRTSGPSTDTQY
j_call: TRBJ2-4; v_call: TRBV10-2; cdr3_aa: ASSRGDIQY
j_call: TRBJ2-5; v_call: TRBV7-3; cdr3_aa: ASSIYLAGEGETQY
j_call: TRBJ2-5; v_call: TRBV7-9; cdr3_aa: ASSWGGGPGEAQY
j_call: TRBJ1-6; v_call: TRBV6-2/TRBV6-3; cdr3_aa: ASSYPRAAGINSPLH
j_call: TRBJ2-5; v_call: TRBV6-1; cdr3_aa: ASSERGREETQY
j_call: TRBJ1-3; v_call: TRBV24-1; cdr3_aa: ATSDSSGDGNTIY
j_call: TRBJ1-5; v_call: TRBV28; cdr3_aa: ARRVKTYSNQPQH